Below are 7 T cell receptor beta chains sequenced from a single sample in a study of shared clonotypes between healthy human individuals. The table came from immunoSEQ multiplex PCR; TCRdb's copy has only in-frame clones and leaves some out. Among approximately 940,000 clones listed, 60% to 85% were seen once. The sequenced sample was memory CD4+ T cells sorted from blood. Subset noted: CD45RA-negative fraction. The receptors stem from a man younger than 35 in good health.

The V call is TRBV6-1, the J call TRBJ1-1; 9 nucleotides line up with TRBD1. This CDR3 comprises 15 residues. The trim removed 4 bases at V and 4 bases at J, leaving 7 bases unmatched. Germline V lookup: CDR1 MNHNS, CDR2 SASEGT. CDR3 amino acids: CASSATGGAFTEAFF. The CDR3 region has the DNA TGTGCCAGCAGTGCCACAGGGGGCGCCTTCACTGAAGCTTTCTTT.

The chain couples TRBV27 to TRBJ2-1; 7 positions match TRBD2. The CDR3 contains 13 residues. The germline V gene encodes CDR1 MNHEY and CDR2 SMNVEV (reference sequence). V shed 4 bases, J shed 8 bases, and the junction held 5 bases outside the gene matches. The CDR3 region is CASSSRLADEQFF. The CDR3 nucleotides read TGTGCCAGCAGTTCGAGACTAGCAGATGAGCAGTTCTTC.

This clone has only a few counts. This chain links TRBV30 with TRBJ1-5; TRBD1 matches at 8 bases. Trimming took 5 bases from V and 6 from J; bases not matched to a gene: 15. The V gene's germline CDR1 is GTSNPN and CDR2 SVGIG (reference sequence). The CDR3 contains 16 residues. The CDR3 nucleotides are TGTGCCTGGTTGGACAGGGCGAGGGGCAAGTTTCAGCCCCAGCATTTT. Translating it yields CAWLDRARGKFQPQHF.

The CDR3: CASSLDGGWNEQYF. The CDR3 nucleotides read TGCGCCAGCAGCTTGGATGGGGGCTGGAACGAGCAGTACTTC. J is TRBJ2-7 and V is TRBV5-1, with a possible D match to TRBD1 (6 bases). Germline values: CDR1 SGHRS, CDR2 YFSETQ. The CDR3 extends over 14 amino acids. Trimming stripped 0 bases from V and 5 bases from J, with 12 bases between. Full variable domain (rest looked up from reference TRBV5-1 and TRBJ2-7): KAGVTQTPRYLIKTRGQQVTLSCSPISGHRSVSWYQQTPGQGLQFLFEYFSETQRNKGNFPGRFSGRQFSNSRSEMNVSTLELGDSALYLCASSLDGGWNEQYFGPGTRLTVT.

This clone was found a few times. This sequence may be a read error, since a much larger clone differs from it by one base. The chain carries TRBV7-6 and TRBJ2-7; perhaps TRBD2 as D (6 bases). Germline V CDR1 and CDR2: SGHVS, FNYEAQ. This CDR3 comprises 13 residues. V was pared by 3 bases and J by 4 bases, with 10 bases between. The CDR3, as DNA: TGTGCCAGCAGCTTGCGGGATGGATACGAGCAGTACTTC. Translating it yields CASSLRDGYEQYF.

J is TRBJ1-1 and V is TRBV5-5, with D unclear. Germline V gives CDR1 SGHKS, CDR2 YYEKEE (reference sequence). The CDR3 length is 14 residues. Trimming left V 3 bases short and J 7 bases short, with 16 bases between. The DNA of the CDR3 is TGTGCCAGCAGCTCTCAAAATCTCGGGGTTGAAGCTTTCTTT. Translation: CASSSQNLGVEAFF.

The rearrangement links TRBV6-5 to TRBJ1-5; no clear D gene. V lost 10 bases, J lost 2 bases, and 12 bases lay in between. In germline, CDR1 is MNHEY, CDR2 SVGAGI. The CDR3 runs 13 residues. CDR3 sequence reads: CATQGGGNQPQHF. As DNA, the CDR3 is TGTGCCACCCAAGGTGGGGGCAATCAGCCCCAGCATTTT.